This T cell receptor (beta chain) was recovered during a study of blood T cell repertoires in COVID-19. The CDR3 is 16 amino acids. Germline V gives CDR1 SGDLS, CDR2 YYNGEE. The V and J ends lost 3 bases and 2 bases, in that order; junction bases with no gene match: 5. The repertoire was sequenced with immunoSEQ multiplex PCR; TCRdb's copy has only in-frame clones and lacks some. The sample consists of about 73,000 clones, roughly 76% of them appearing once. The sequenced material came from peripheral blood. The source is a woman aged 70 to 79 with acute or convalescent COVID-19. The chain uses TRBV9 and TRBJ2-5; 12 bases align to TRBD2. The CDR3 DNA follows: TGTGCCAGCAGCGCTGGGACTAGCGGGCCTCAAGAGACCCAGTACTTC. This gives the protein CASSAGTSGPQETQYF. The entire variable domain, with the rest obtained from reference TRBV9 and TRBJ2-5, is as follows: DSGVTQTPKHLITATGQRVTLRCSPRSGDLSVYWYQQSLDQGLQFLIQYYNGEERAKGNILERFSAQQFPDLHSELNLSSLELGDSALYFCASSAGTSGPQETQYFGPGTRLLVL.